This T cell receptor beta chain was observed in a study of T cell responses to AZD1222 COVID-19 vaccine. Produced via immunoSEQ multiplex PCR; TCRdb's table is partial and in-frame only. The profile covers approximately 110,000 clones, with 80% to 90% appearing a single time and roughly 1.1% taken by the ten largest. This CDR3 has 14 residues. Germline values: CDR1 SGHNT, CDR2 YYREEE (reference sequence). V was pared by 1 base and J by 4 bases, with 8 bases between. A few counts support this clone. Its antigen is unknown. Study observations and caveats: With dominance at 160-218 and 743-854, vaccine-associated CD4 TCRs spanned spike.

Sequenced material: peripheral blood, taken on day 0 of AZD1222 vaccination. This TCR was recovered from an adult in good health. This chain joins TRBV5-4 and TRBJ1-4, with D maybe TRBD1 (5 bases). The CDR3 protein is CASSLQGLNEKLFF. For the CDR3, the DNA is TGTGCCAGCAGCTTGCAGGGACTTAATGAAAAACTGTTTTTT.